The 3 T cell receptor beta chains reported below all come from one sample, sequenced in a study of blood T cell repertoires in COVID-19. Here immunoSEQ multiplex PCR was the method, and the copy in TCRdb shows in-frame clones only, minus some. The data show 140,000 or so clones, about 85% seen once. Sequences were obtained from PBMCs or T cells enriched from blood (not recorded which). All receptors come from a woman aged 40-49 years who had recovered from COVID-19.

The chain couples TRBV5-1 to TRBJ2-1; 7 nucleotides agree with TRBD1. Germline trimming cut 0 bases from V and 3 bases from J; bases unmatched to any gene: 3. CDR1 and CDR2 from the germline V gene are SGHRS and YFSETQ. The CDR3 spans 15 residues. The CDR3 DNA follows: TGCGCCAGCAGCTTGGAGGGGGCAGACTACAATGAGCAGTTCTTC. Translation gives CASSLEGADYNEQFF.

This clone was counted a single time. The chain uses TRBV7-9 and TRBJ2-7; 8 nucleotides line up with TRBD1. V trimming: 5 bases; J trimming: 0 bases; junction bases outside the gene matches: 3. Germline V gives CDR1 SEHNR, CDR2 FQNEAQ (reference sequence). The CDR3 sequence is 14 residues long. This CDR3 is CASSGTGSSYEQYF. Written as DNA, the CDR3 is TGTGCCAGCAGCGGGACAGGTAGCTCCTACGAGCAGTACTTC.

The chain has TRBV15 and TRBJ2-7; tentatively, D is TRBD2 (6 bases). V dropped 0 bases and J dropped 4 bases, with 10 bases sitting between them. CDR3 size: 14 residues. Germline CDR1 is LNHNV and CDR2 is YYDKDF (reference sequence). CDR3 nucleotides: TGTGCCACCAGCAGAGATAGCGGAAGGTACGAGCAGTACTTC. It yields the protein CATSRDSGRYEQYF.